Below are 9 T cell receptor beta chains sequenced from a single sample in a study of regulatory T cells in long-lasting Graves disease. The time point here: newly diagnosed GD, antithyroid drugs for less than 3 months. Construction of the TCR library relied on RNA isolated from PBMCs. Both iRepertoire HTBI primers and Arm-PCR of CDR3 regions were used to build the TCR beta libraries. MiXCR was run by TCRdb on the multiplex PCR reads, yielding one entry per CDR3 protein. Here the sample spans under 300,000 distinct CDR3 sequences, about 20% being singletons. These data also featured in a second study, about T cells in Graves' hyperthyroidism and ophthalmopathy.

The sequenced sample was peripheral blood mononuclear cells (PBMCs), obtained at new diagnosis, from a patient treated with antithyroid drugs. These receptors were collected from a woman aged 25-40 years with Graves disease.

This clonotype was detected only a few times. This may be a read error, as it is one base from a much larger clone. This chain links TRBV12-3 or TRBV12-4 with TRBJ1-4, with D hard to call. The CDR3 consists of 14 residues. CDR3 loop: CASSLSATNEKLLF. The CDR3 coding sequence is TGTGCCAGCAGTTTAAGTGCAACTAATGAAAAACTGCTTTTT.

The sample holds many counts of this clonotype. J is TRBJ2-2 and V is TRBV6-1; TRBD1 aligns across 7 bases. V dropped 6 bases and J dropped 6; count of bases not matched to a gene: 7. The germline V gene encodes CDR1 MNHNS and CDR2 SASEGT. The CDR3 contains 14 residues. The CDR3: CASRRGQGSGELFF. The CDR3 nucleotides are TGTGCCAGCAGGAGGGGGCAGGGATCCGGGGAGCTGTTTTTT.

This chain joins TRBV20-1 and TRBJ2-7, with TRBD2 matching over 11 bases. Per the germline V gene, CDR1 is DFQATT and CDR2 is SNEGSKA (reference sequence). The trim removed 2 bases at V and 5 bases at J, leaving 8 bases unmatched. This CDR3 is 15 amino acids long. DNA for the CDR3: TGCAGTGCTAGACTGGTAGCGGGGGGGCTGAACGAGCAGTACTTC. Translating gives CSARLVAGGLNEQYF.

This clonotype appeared many times. CDR3 nucleotides: TGTGCCAGCAGTCCTTGGACAGGGTGGAGCAATCAGCCCCAGCATTTT. It yields the protein CASSPWTGWSNQPQHF. The chain carries TRBV6-1 and TRBJ1-5; 8 bases fit TRBD1. The germline V gene has CDR1 MNHNS and CDR2 SASEGT. With V trimmed by 5 bases and J by 1 base, 7 bases remained unmatched. This CDR3 has 16 amino acids.

This chain connects TRBV5-1 to TRBJ2-3; 11 nucleotides match TRBD2. Germline V gives CDR1 SGHRS, CDR2 YFSETQ. The CDR3 is made up of 16 amino acids. The ends lost 2 bases at V and 4 bases at J; junction bases unmatched: 6. CDR3 region: CASSLSTSGTADTQYF. CDR3 bases: TGCGCCAGCAGCTTATCGACTAGCGGGACGGCAGATACGCAGTATTTT.

This clonotype was counted at least ten times. V usage is TRBV7-2 and J usage is TRBJ1-6, with 9 bases lining up with TRBD1. Unmatched junction bases numbered 9, after V lost 5 bases and J lost 10 bases. CDR1 and CDR2 from the germline V gene are SGHTA and FQGNSA. CDR3 length: 15 amino acids. CDR3 DNA: TGTGCCAGCAGCCGCCAGACAGGGGGTCGATCACCCCTCCACTTT. Translation gives CASSRQTGGRSPLHF. Looking up the rest from reference TRBV7-2 and TRBJ1-6 gives the full variable domain: GAGVSQSPSNKVTEKGKDVELRCDPISGHTALYWYRQSLGQGLEFLIYFQGNSAPDKSGLPSDRFSAERTGGSVSTLTIQRTQQEDSAVYLCASSRQTGGRSPLHFGNGTRLTVT.

This clonotype was observed many times. V usage is TRBV9 and J usage is TRBJ2-1, with 7 bases identical to TRBD1. Germline trimming cut 5 bases from V and 2 bases from J; bases unmatched to any gene: 10. Per the germline V gene, CDR1 is SGDLS and CDR2 is YYNGEE. CDR3 length: 16 residues. The CDR3 bases are TGTGCCAGCAGTTTAGACAGGGTCCCGACCTACAATGAGCAGTTCTTC. Its protein is CASSLDRVPTYNEQFF.

Many counts were recorded for this clonotype. This sequence joins TRBV2 and TRBJ1-5; no definite D call. Trimming removed 4 bases from V and 3 bases from J, with 10 bases in between. Germline loops: CDR1 SNHLY, CDR2 FYNNEI. This CDR3 contains 14 residues. CDR3 protein: CASSARQINQPQHF. The CDR3 DNA follows: TGTGCCAGCAGTGCTCGGCAGATCAATCAGCCCCAGCATTTT. The full variable domain, its missing parts supplied by reference TRBV2 and TRBJ1-5, is EPEVTQTPSHQVTQMGQEVILRCVPISNHLYFYWYRQILGQKVEFLVSFYNNEISEKSEIFDDQFSVERPDGSNFTLKIRSTKLEDSAMYFCASSARQINQPQHFGDGTRLSIL.

Turning to this clonotype: A read error may account for a junction end that differs from germline. The chain recombines TRBV6-1 with TRBJ2-3; TRBD1 is a possible D gene (6 bases). The better agreement between TRBJ2-5 and the DNA end casts doubt on the J call. Germline V gene sequence: CDR1 MNHNS, CDR2 SASEGT. The CDR3 extends over 11 amino acids. The DNA for the CDR3 is TGTGCCAGCAAGGGGGAAGACACCCAGTACTTC. It is translated as CASKGEDTQYF.